This T cell receptor beta chain was retrieved from a study of blood T cells in healthy people across ages. It was with a sample-barcoded 5' primer and a J-beta primer mix that a second PCR of about 6 to 11 cycles was run. MiXCR, applied by TCRdb to the 5' RACE reads, yields one record per CDR3 protein. The sample includes 850,000 or so distinct CDR3 sequences, roughly 26% of them seen just once. With 1 base removed from V and 4 bases from J, the gap between germline ends came to 11 bases. The CDR3 runs to 15 residues. Germline-derived CDR1 and CDR2 are DFQATT and SNEGSKA (reference sequence). The specimen sequenced was blood. The TCR originated in a woman over 75 in good health. This chain links TRBV20-1 with TRBJ1-6; the D gene is possibly TRBD1 (5 bases). In nucleotides, the CDR3 is TGCAGTGCTAGAGCCGAAGGACAATATAATTCACCCCTCCACTTT. Its protein is CSARAEGQYNSPLHF.